This T cell receptor beta chain was identified during a study of neurological immune-mediated disorders. Notes on the study in general: None of the CDR3 amino acid sequences in expanded clones turned up in more than one subject, which points to private repertoires in all groups.

TCRdb fed the 5' RACE reads into MiXCR, producing one record per CDR3 protein. The repertoire holds around 130,000 distinct CDR3 sequences, with roughly 3.2% as singletons. V shed 0 bases and J shed 2 bases, with 8 bases lying between them. The CDR3 spans 15 residues. CDR1 is MNHEY and CDR2 is SVGAGI in the germline V gene. This clonotype was detected many times. Its specificity is unknown. The sequence derives from a woman between 25 and 40 years old with multiple sclerosis. The sequenced material came from PBMCs. This chain links TRBV6-5 with TRBJ1-5; D uncertain. The CDR3 loop is CASSYSWGGNQPQHF. The CDR3, as DNA: TGTGCCAGCAGTTACTCCTGGGGAGGCAATCAGCCCCAGCATTTT.